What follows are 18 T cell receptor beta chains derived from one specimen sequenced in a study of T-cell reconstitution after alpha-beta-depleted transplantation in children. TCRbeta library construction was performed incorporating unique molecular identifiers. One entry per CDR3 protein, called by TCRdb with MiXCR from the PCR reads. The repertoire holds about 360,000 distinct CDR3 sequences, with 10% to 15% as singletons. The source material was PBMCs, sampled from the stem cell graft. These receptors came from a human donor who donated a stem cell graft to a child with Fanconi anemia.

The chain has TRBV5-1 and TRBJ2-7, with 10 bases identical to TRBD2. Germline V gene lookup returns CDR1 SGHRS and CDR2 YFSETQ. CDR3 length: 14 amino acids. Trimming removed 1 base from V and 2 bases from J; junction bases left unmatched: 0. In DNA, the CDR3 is TGCGCCAGCAGCTTGACTAGCGGGGCCTACGAGCAGTACTTC. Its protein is CASSLTSGAYEQYF.

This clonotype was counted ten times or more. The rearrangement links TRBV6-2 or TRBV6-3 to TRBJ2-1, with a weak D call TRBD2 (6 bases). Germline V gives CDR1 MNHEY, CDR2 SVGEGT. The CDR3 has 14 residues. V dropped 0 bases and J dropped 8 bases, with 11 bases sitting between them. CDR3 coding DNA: TGTGCCAGCAGTTACTCGTTCGGGGGACATGAGCAGTTCTTC. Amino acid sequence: CASSYSFGGHEQFF.

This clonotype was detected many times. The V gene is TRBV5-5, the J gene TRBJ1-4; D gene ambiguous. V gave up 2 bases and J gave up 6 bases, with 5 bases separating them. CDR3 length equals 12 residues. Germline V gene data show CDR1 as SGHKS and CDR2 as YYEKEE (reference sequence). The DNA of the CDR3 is TGTGCCAGCAGCTTCCAGGATGAAAAACTGTTTTTT. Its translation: CASSFQDEKLFF.

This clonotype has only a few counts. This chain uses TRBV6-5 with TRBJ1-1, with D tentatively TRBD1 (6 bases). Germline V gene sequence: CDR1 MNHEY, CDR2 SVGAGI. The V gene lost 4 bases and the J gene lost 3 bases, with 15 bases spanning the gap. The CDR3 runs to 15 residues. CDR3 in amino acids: CASSSEQGKDTEAFF. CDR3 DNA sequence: TGTGCCAGCAGTTCCGAGCAGGGGAAGGACACTGAAGCTTTCTTT.

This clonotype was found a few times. For the CDR3, the DNA is TGTGCCAGCAGTTACTGGGGTAGCGAGCAGTACTTC. This sequence encodes CASSYWGSEQYF. The rearrangement uses TRBV6-2 or TRBV6-3 and TRBJ2-7; D unclear. V lost 1 base and J lost 6, with 7 bases in between. CDR1 is MNHEY, CDR2 SVGEGT, per germline. The CDR3 extends over 12 amino acids.

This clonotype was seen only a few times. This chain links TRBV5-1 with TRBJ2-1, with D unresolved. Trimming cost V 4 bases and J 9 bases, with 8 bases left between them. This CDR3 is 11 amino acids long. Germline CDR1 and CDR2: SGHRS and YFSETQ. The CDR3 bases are TGCGCCAGCAGCCAAGCTAGTGAGCAGTTCTTC. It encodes CASSQASEQFF.

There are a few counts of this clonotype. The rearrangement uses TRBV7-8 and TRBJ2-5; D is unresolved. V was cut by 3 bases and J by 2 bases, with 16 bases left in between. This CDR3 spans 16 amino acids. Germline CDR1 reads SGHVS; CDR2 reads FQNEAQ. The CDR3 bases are TGTGCCAGCAGCTTCCCTCCGGGCCGATCTCAAGAGACCCAGTACTTC. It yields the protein CASSFPPGRSQETQYF.

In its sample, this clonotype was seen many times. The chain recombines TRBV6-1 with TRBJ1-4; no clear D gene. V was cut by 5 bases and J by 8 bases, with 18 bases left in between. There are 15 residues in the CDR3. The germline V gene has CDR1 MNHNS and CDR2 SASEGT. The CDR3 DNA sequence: TGTGCCAGCAGTCAGGCGAGGGTCCGAGGGGAAAAACTGTTTTTT. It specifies CASSQARVRGEKLFF.

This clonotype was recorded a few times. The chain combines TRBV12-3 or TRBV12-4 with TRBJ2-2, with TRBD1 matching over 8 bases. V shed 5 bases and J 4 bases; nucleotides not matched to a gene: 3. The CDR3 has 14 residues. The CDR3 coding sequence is TGTGCCAGCAGTGGGACAGGACGCACCGGGGAGCTGTTTTTT. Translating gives CASSGTGRTGELFF.

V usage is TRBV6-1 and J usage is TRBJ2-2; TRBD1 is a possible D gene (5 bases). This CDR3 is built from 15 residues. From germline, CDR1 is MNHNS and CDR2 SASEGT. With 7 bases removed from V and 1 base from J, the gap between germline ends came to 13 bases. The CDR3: CASKQVARNTGELFF. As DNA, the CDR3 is TGTGCCAGCAAACAGGTGGCACGGAACACCGGGGAGCTGTTTTTT.

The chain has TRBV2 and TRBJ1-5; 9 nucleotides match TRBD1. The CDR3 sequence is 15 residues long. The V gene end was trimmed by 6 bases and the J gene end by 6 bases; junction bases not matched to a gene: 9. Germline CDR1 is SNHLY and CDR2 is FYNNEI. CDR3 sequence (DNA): TGTGCCAGCAGCGCCGACGGGACAGGGACTCAGCCCCAGCATTTT. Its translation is CASSADGTGTQPQHF.

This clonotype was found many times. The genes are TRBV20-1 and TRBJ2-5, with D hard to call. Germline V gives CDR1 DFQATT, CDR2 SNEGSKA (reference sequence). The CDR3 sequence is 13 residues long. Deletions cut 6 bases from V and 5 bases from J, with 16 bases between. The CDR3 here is CSAPGPFGETQYF. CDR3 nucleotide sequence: TGCAGTGCCCCGGGCCCCTTCGGGGAGACCCAGTACTTC.

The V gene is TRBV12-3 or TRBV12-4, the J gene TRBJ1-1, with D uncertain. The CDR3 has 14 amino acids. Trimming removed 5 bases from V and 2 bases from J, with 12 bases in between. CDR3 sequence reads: CASSPVAHNTEAFF. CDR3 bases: TGTGCCAGCAGTCCAGTGGCCCATAACACTGAAGCTTTCTTT.

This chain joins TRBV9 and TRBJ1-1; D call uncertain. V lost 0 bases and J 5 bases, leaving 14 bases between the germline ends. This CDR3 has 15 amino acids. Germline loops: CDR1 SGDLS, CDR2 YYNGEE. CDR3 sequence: CASSVVRGMLTEAFF. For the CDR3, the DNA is TGTGCCAGCAGCGTAGTACGGGGAATGCTGACTGAAGCTTTCTTT.

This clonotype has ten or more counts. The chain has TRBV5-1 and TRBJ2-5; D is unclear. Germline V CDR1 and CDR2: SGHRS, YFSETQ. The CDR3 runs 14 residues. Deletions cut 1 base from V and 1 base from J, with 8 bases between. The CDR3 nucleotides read TGCGCCAGCAGCTTGTCCGTCTCCCAAGAGACCCAGTACTTC. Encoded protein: CASSLSVSQETQYF. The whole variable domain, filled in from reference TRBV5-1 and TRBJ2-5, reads KAGVTQTPRYLIKTRGQQVTLSCSPISGHRSVSWYQQTPGQGLQFLFEYFSETQRNKGNFPGRFSGRQFSNSRSEMNVSTLELGDSALYLCASSLSVSQETQYFGPGTRLLVL.

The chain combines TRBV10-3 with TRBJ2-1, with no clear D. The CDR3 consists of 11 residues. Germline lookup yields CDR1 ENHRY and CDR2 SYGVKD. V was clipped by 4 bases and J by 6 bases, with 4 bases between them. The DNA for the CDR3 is TGTGCCATCAGTGGTCCCAATGAGCAGTTCTTC. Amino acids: CAISGPNEQFF.

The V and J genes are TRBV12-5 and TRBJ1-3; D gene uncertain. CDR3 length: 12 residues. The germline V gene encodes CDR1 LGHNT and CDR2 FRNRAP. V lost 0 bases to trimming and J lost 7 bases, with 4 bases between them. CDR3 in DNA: TGTGCTAGTGGTTTGGTAGGCAACACCATATATTTT. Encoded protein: CASGLVGNTIYF.

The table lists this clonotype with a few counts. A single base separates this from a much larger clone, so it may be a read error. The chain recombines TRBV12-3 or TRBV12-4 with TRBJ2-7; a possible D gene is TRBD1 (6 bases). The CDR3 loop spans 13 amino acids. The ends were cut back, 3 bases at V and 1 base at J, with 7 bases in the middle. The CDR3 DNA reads TGTGCCAGCAGTTTCGGACAGTCCTACGAGCAGTACTTC. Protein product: CASSFGQSYEQYF.